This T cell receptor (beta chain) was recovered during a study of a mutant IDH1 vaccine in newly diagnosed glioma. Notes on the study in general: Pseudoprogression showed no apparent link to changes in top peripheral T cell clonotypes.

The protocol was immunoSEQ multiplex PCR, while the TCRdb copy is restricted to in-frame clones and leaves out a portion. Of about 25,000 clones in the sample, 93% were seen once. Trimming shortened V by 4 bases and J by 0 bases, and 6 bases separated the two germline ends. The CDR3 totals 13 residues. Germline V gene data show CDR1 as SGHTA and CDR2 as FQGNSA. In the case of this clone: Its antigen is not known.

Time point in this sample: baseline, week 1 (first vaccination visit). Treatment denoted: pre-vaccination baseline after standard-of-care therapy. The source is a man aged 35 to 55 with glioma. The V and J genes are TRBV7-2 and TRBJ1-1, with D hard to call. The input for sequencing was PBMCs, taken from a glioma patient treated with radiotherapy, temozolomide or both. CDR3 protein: CASSSSMNTEAFF. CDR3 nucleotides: TGTGCCAGCAGCTCGTCCATGAACACTGAAGCTTTCTTT.